This TCR beta chain was found in a study of T cells expressing NK-cell markers. TCRdb reanalyzed the 5' RACE reads and collapses them to one entry per CDR3 protein, without DNA. The sample includes hundreds of thousands of distinct CDR3 sequences. Germline lookup yields CDR1 SGDLS and CDR2 YYNGEE. This CDR3 is 16 amino acids long. The rearrangement joins TRBV9 to TRBJ2-1; TCRdb lists TRBD1, though no DNA is available to test this call. The source is a woman between 18 and 75 years old in good health. The sequenced sample was blood T cells: a sorted CD56 or NKG2C T cell subset, CD4+ or CD8+ T cells, or bulk PBMC T cells (not recorded which). The CDR3 sequence: CASSDERVASYNEQFF.